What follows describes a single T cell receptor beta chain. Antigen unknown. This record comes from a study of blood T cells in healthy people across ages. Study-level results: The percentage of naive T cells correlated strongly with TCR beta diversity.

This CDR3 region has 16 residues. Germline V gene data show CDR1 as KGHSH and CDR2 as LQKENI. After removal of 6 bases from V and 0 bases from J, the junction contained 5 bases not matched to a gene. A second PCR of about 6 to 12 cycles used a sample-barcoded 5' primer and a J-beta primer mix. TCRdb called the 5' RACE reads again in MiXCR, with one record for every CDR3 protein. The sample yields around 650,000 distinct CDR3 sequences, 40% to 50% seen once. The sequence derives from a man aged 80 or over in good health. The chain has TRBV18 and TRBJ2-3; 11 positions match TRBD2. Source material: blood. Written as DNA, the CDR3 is TGTGCCAGCTCCCTTAGCGGGAGGGTTAGCACAGATACGCAGTATTTT. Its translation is CASSLSGRVSTDTQYF.